The 3 T cell receptor beta chains presented below share a single source sample, sequenced in a study of cytomegalovirus exposure and HLA in healthy donors. PCR was performed using 60 Vbeta and 13 Jbeta primers. TCRdb's table, derived via immunoSEQ multiplex PCR, lists solely in-frame clones and lacks some. This table has fewer than 200,000 clones, about 70% appearing once. The sequenced material came from PBMCs. These receptors were collected from a woman in her 30s in good health and CMV-seronegative.

V is TRBV14 and J is TRBJ2-6, with D tentatively TRBD2 (5 bases). Trimming left V 0 bases short and J 4 bases short, with 10 bases between. CDR1 SGHDN and CDR2 FVKESK come from the germline V gene. The CDR3 runs 16 residues. CDR3 nucleotides: TGTGCCAGCAGCCAAGATTTGAGGGTCGGGGCCAACGTCCTGACTTTC. The encoded protein is CASSQDLRVGANVLTF.

This chain connects TRBV7-3 to TRBJ2-1; 7 bases map to TRBD1. Germline trimming cut 3 bases from V and 7 bases from J; bases unmatched to any gene: 6. There are 14 residues in the CDR3. The V gene's germline CDR1 is SGHTA and CDR2 FQGTGA. In DNA, the CDR3 is TGTGCCAGCAGCTTGGAGACAGGGAGTAATGAGCAGTTCTTC. It specifies CASSLETGSNEQFF.

The rearrangement links TRBV19 to TRBJ2-1; 10 nucleotides match TRBD2. CDR1 and CDR2 (germline): LNHDA, SQIVND (reference sequence). Losses at the gene ends were 7 bases for V and 4 bases for J; bases not matched to a gene: 7. This CDR3 is built from 15 residues. In DNA, the CDR3 is TGTGCCAGTATCTCCGGAGCGGGAGGGTACAATGAGCAGTTCTTC. Its protein is CASISGAGGYNEQFF.